The 30 T cell receptor beta chains below were found in one sample sequenced in a study of OX40 agonist ivuxolimab in advanced cancers. TCRdb keeps only in-frame clones here, not all; method: immunoSEQ multiplex PCR. The data show 25,000 to 35,000 clones, with 86% seen just once and around 30% held by the top ten. The sample in question was CD4+ or CD8+ T cells sorted from blood, obtained in a trial of the OX40 agonist ivuxolimab. The receptors shown here come from an adult with an advanced solid tumor such as melanoma, head and neck, liver or kidney cancer.

This clone appeared a few times. The chain combines TRBV29-1 with TRBJ1-1, with 8 bases matching TRBD1. J gave up 0 bases and V 7 bases, and 4 bases lay outside the gene matches. The length of the CDR3 is 13 residues. Germline assignment: CDR1 SQVTM and CDR2 ANQGSEA. For the CDR3, the DNA is TGCAGCGGGACAGGGACAATGAACACTGAAGCTTTCTTT. Translation gives CSGTGTMNTEAFF.

The rearrangement joins TRBV6-1 to TRBJ2-5, with TRBD1 as a possible D gene (5 bases). Gene TRBJ2-7 matches the end of the DNA better, so the J call may be wrong. CDR3 length: 14 residues. CDR1 and CDR2 (germline): MNHNS, SASEGT. The CDR3 nucleotides read TGTGCCAGCAGTGAAGCGGGCAGGGTTTTCGAGCAGTACTTC. It yields the protein CASSEAGRVFEQYF.

The gene calls are TRBV19 and TRBJ2-1, with D unclear. V was cut by 1 base and J by 2 bases, with 3 bases left in between. The CDR3 length is 13 residues. Germline CDR1 reads LNHDA; CDR2 reads SQIVND (reference sequence). The CDR3 sequence is CASSIGPYNEQFF. The CDR3 region has the DNA TGTGCCAGTAGTATAGGGCCCTACAATGAGCAGTTCTTC.

The chain carries TRBV13 and TRBJ1-4; no definite D call. Germline values: CDR1 PRHDT, CDR2 FYEKMQ (reference sequence). V lost 5 bases and J 2 bases, leaving 18 bases between the germline ends. CDR3 length: 17 amino acids. The CDR3 sequence: CASSAAGREVTNEKLFF. The CDR3 DNA reads TGTGCCAGCAGCGCAGCCGGGAGGGAGGTCACTAATGAAAAACTGTTTTTT.

This clone was detected only once. The chain uses TRBV27 and TRBJ2-7; tentatively, D is TRBD1 (5 bases). The CDR3 covers 13 residues. The germline V gene has CDR1 MNHEY and CDR2 SMNVEV (reference sequence). Between the trimmed V and J ends, which lost 3 bases and 0 bases, there was a span of 6 bases. Here the CDR3 reads CASSFQGSYEQYF. CDR3 nucleotide sequence: TGTGCCAGCAGTTTTCAGGGCTCCTACGAGCAGTACTTC.

The rearrangement joins TRBV11-2 to TRBJ1-1; D is undetermined. The CDR3 is 13 residues long. Trimming took off 2 bases at V and 6 bases at J, with 10 bases between the two ends. The V gene's germline CDR1 is SGHAT and CDR2 FQNNGV. This chain's CDR3 is CASSLRRHSEAFF. CDR3 DNA sequence: TGTGCCAGCAGCTTACGCCGACACTCTGAAGCTTTCTTT.

The chain's CDR3 is CASSLDVRHTGELFF. In DNA, the CDR3 is TGTGCCAGCAGCTTAGATGTCAGACACACCGGGGAGCTGTTTTTT. This chain joins TRBV11-3 and TRBJ2-2; no definite D call. The CDR3 has 15 amino acids. The germline V gene has CDR1 SGHNT and CDR2 YENEEA. Deletions cut 0 bases from V and 3 bases from J, with 8 bases between.

This rearrangement joins TRBV7-9 to TRBJ1-1; D might be TRBD1 (5 bases). V lost 4 bases to trimming and J lost 1 base, with 22 bases between them. This CDR3 comprises 18 residues. Germline lookup yields CDR1 SEHNR and CDR2 FQNEAQ (reference sequence). The CDR3 spells CASSSDIIRDPRNTEAFF. The CDR3 bases are TGTGCCAGCAGCTCAGATATCATCCGGGACCCCAGGAACACTGAAGCTTTCTTT.

V gene TRBV6-1 combines with J gene TRBJ2-1; no firm D call. The CDR3 contains 10 residues. Between the trimmed V and J ends, which lost 6 bases and 8 bases, there was a span of 5 bases. Per germline, CDR1 MNHNS and CDR2 SASEGT. The CDR3 sequence is CASRRDEQFF. Written as DNA, the CDR3 is TGTGCCAGCAGACGAGATGAGCAGTTCTTC.

The rearrangement uses TRBV9 and TRBJ1-1; D unresolved. Per germline, CDR1 SGDLS and CDR2 YYNGEE. The germline V and J ends were trimmed by 3 bases and 5 bases, with 11 bases remaining between them. This CDR3 has 13 residues. CDR3 region: CASSARTGTEAFF. The CDR3 bases are TGTGCCAGCAGCGCCCGGACGGGGACTGAAGCTTTCTTT.

The chain combines TRBV27 with TRBJ2-1; TRBD2 might be the D (5 bases). The ends were cut back, 3 bases at V and 7 bases at J, with 13 bases in the middle. The CDR3 covers 14 residues. Germline-derived CDR1 and CDR2 are MNHEY and SMNVEV (reference sequence). Here the CDR3 reads CASSFSRGRNEQFF. The DNA of the CDR3 is TGTGCCAGCAGTTTCAGTAGAGGGCGGAATGAGCAGTTCTTC.

The gene calls are TRBV5-6 and TRBJ2-7; D is possibly TRBD2 (5 bases). This CDR3 is built from 15 residues. V gave up 0 bases and J gave up 0 bases, with 10 bases separating them. Germline CDR1 and CDR2: SGHDT and YYEEEE. Here the CDR3 reads CASSLGVGSSYEQYF. CDR3 in DNA: TGTGCCAGCAGCTTGGGGGTGGGGAGCTCCTACGAGCAGTACTTC. Full variable domain (rest looked up from reference TRBV5-6 and TRBJ2-7): DAGVTQSPTHLIKTRGQQVTLRCSPKSGHDTVSWYQQALGQGPQFIFQYYEEEERQRGNFPDRFSGHQFPNYSSELNVNALLLGDSALYLCASSLGVGSSYEQYFGPGTRLTVT.

V gene TRBV7-6 combines with J gene TRBJ2-5; 10 bases align to TRBD2. Germline V CDR1 and CDR2: SGHVS, FNYEAQ. V shed 5 bases, J shed 7 bases, and the junction held 13 bases outside the gene matches. This CDR3 is built from 16 residues. As DNA, the CDR3 is TGTGCCAGCAGCCAGGCACTAGCGGGACGTCAGGGGACCCAGTACTTC. Amino acids: CASSQALAGRQGTQYF.

The V call is TRBV6-5, the J call TRBJ1-1; perhaps TRBD1 as D (5 bases). CDR1 MNHEY and CDR2 SVGAGI come from the germline V gene. The CDR3 consists of 13 residues. V lost 2 bases to trimming and J lost 4 bases, with 8 bases between them. The CDR3, as DNA: TGTGCCAGCAGTTACATGGGGGGCACTGAAGCTTTCTTT. This sequence encodes CASSYMGGTEAFF.

Sample share makes this clone medium-sized. The genes are TRBV2 and TRBJ2-1, with no clear D. Germline CDR1 and CDR2: SNHLY and FYNNEI. V was cut by 1 base and J by 6 bases, with 7 bases left in between. The CDR3 length is 13 residues. CDR3 loop: CASSEGQVNEQFF. In nucleotides, the CDR3 is TGTGCCAGCAGTGAAGGGCAGGTCAATGAGCAGTTCTTC. The variable domain in full, with the rest retrieved from reference TRBV2 and TRBJ2-1, is EPEVTQTPSHQVTQMGQEVILRCVPISNHLYFYWYRQILGQKVEFLVSFYNNEISEKSEIFDDQFSVERPDGSNFTLKIRSTKLEDSAMYFCASSEGQVNEQFFGPGTRLTVL.

The gene calls are TRBV9 and TRBJ2-1, with D tentatively TRBD2 (6 bases). The CDR3 covers 16 residues. The V end was cut by 4 bases, the J end by 5 bases, with 19 bases between. Germline CDR1 is SGDLS and CDR2 is YYNGEE. In nucleotides, the CDR3 is TGTGCCAGCAGCCATCATCGGAGGGGAGGCGACAATGAGCAGTTCTTC. Protein sequence: CASSHHRRGGDNEQFF.

The chain has TRBV30 and TRBJ2-3; D not resolved. The V gene lost 5 bases and the J gene lost 5 bases, with 11 bases spanning the gap. Germline V gene sequence: CDR1 GTSNPN, CDR2 SVGIG (reference sequence). CDR3 length: 12 amino acids. CDR3 protein: CAWRPSRDTQYF. CDR3 nucleotides: TGTGCCTGGCGGCCGAGCCGAGATACGCAGTATTTT.

V gene TRBV7-8 combines with J gene TRBJ2-7, with D hard to call. Trimming removed 4 bases from V and 4 bases from J, with 11 bases in between. This CDR3 is built from 13 residues. From germline, CDR1 is SGHVS and CDR2 FQNEAQ. The CDR3 DNA is TGTGCCAGCAGCTCCCGCGTCCTTTACGAGCAGTACTTC. Its translation: CASSSRVLYEQYF. The full variable domain, with the rest looked up from reference TRBV7-8 and TRBJ2-7, is GAGVSQSPRYKVAKRGQDVALRCDPISGHVSLFWYQQALGQGPEFLTYFQNEAQLDKSGLPSDRFFAERPEGSVSTLKIQRTQQEDSAVYLCASSSRVLYEQYFGPGTRLTVT.

This chain joins TRBV11-2 and TRBJ2-7; 8 bases are shared with TRBD2. The germline gives CDR1 SGHAT, CDR2 FQNNGV. V dropped 5 bases and J dropped 0; count of bases not matched to a gene: 6. The CDR3 has 15 residues. In nucleotides, the CDR3 is TGTGCCAGCAGCCCCTTGACTAGCGCCTCCTACGAGCAGTACTTC. Residues: CASSPLTSASYEQYF.

The chain combines TRBV7-2 with TRBJ1-6; D is unclear. CDR3 size: 12 residues. Germline loops: CDR1 SGHTA, CDR2 FQGNSA. V shed 5 bases and J shed 7 bases, with 6 bases lying between them. The CDR3 sequence: CASSLSNSPLHF. CDR3 nucleotides: TGTGCCAGCAGCCTCTCAAATTCACCCCTCCACTTT.

CDR3 in amino acids: CASSLIDTQYF. The DNA of the CDR3 is TGTGCCAGCAGTTTAATAGATACGCAGTATTTT. V is TRBV28 and J is TRBJ2-3; D is undetermined. The CDR3 loop spans 11 amino acids. CDR1 and CDR2 from the germline V gene are MDHEN and SYDVKM. The V gene lost 2 bases and the J gene lost 5 bases, with 2 bases spanning the gap.

J is TRBJ1-2 and V is TRBV5-1; no reliable D call. The CDR3 totals 13 residues. The ends were cut back, 0 bases at V and 4 bases at J, with 7 bases in the middle. In germline, CDR1 is SGHRS, CDR2 YFSETQ. The CDR3 region is CASSLETFYGYTF. The CDR3 DNA follows: TGCGCCAGCAGCTTGGAAACGTTCTATGGCTACACCTTC.

The J gene is TRBJ2-2, the V gene TRBV4-1, with a possible D match to TRBD2 (6 bases). The CDR3 sequence is 13 residues long. V was clipped by 4 bases and J by 12 bases, with 15 bases between them. The germline V gene has CDR1 MGHRA and CDR2 YSYEKL. The CDR3 nucleotides read TGCGCCAGCAGCCCGCAGTCGGAGGGGCAGCTGTTTTTT. Translation gives CASSPQSEGQLFF.

The rearrangement uses TRBV7-8 and TRBJ2-7, with TRBD2 matching 7 bases. Germline trimming cut 4 bases from V and 2 bases from J; bases unmatched to any gene: 8. This CDR3 has 15 amino acids. Germline V gene data show CDR1 as SGHVS and CDR2 as FQNEAQ. The CDR3 nucleotides read TGTGCCAGCAGCTCGCCCAGCGGGAAAGCCTACGAGCAGTACTTC. Amino acid sequence: CASSSPSGKAYEQYF.

Notes on this clone: Compared with germline, one end of the junction differs, possibly owing to a read error. The gene calls are TRBV7-8 and TRBJ2-5; D is ambiguous. CDR3 size: 10 residues. Per the germline V gene, CDR1 is SGHVS and CDR2 is FQNEAQ. Here the CDR3 reads CASSPNGPDF. CDR3 bases: TGTGCCAGCAGCCCTAACGGGCCCGACTTC.

The chain is built from TRBV6-5 and TRBJ2-5; D may be TRBD1 (7 bases). The CDR3 consists of 13 residues. CDR1 is MNHEY, CDR2 SVGAGI, per germline. Between the trimmed V and J ends, which lost 6 bases and 5 bases, there was a span of 13 bases. This CDR3 is CASSLRGEETQYF. Written as DNA, the CDR3 is TGTGCCAGCAGCCTCAGGGGGGAGGAGACCCAGTACTTC.

DNA for the CDR3: TGTGCCAGCAGCGAGGGACTAGCGGGGGGGACCCCAGCCCAAGAGACCCAGTACTTC. Encoded protein: CASSEGLAGGTPAQETQYF. The chain combines TRBV5-5 with TRBJ2-5, with TRBD2 identical over 16 bases. J was trimmed by 1 base and V by 4 bases; bases with no gene match: 10. Germline V gene lookup returns CDR1 SGHKS and CDR2 YYEKEE (reference sequence). The length of the CDR3 is 19 residues.

This chain joins TRBV6-1 and TRBJ1-2, with D perhaps TRBD1 (5 bases). Germline-derived CDR1 and CDR2 are MNHNS and SASEGT. Trimming left V 2 bases short and J 4 bases short, with 14 bases between. This CDR3 comprises 15 residues. The CDR3 DNA reads as TGTGCCAGCAGTGAAAGACAGAACATCATCTATGGCTACACCTTC. This sequence encodes CASSERQNIIYGYTF.

The chain links TRBV19 to TRBJ2-3, with D hard to call. In germline, CDR1 is LNHDA, CDR2 SQIVND (reference sequence). The CDR3 has 13 amino acids. Trimming removed 7 bases at V and 5 bases at J, with 13 bases between. CDR3 sequence (DNA): TGTGCCAGTAAGGGATGGGGTGGAGATACGCAGTATTTT. This codes for CASKGWGGDTQYF.

The chain employs TRBV18 and TRBJ2-7; TRBD1 agrees at 11 bases. The CDR3 length is 14 residues. V shed 6 bases and J 3 bases; nucleotides not matched to a gene: 4. Germline V gene lookup returns CDR1 KGHSH and CDR2 LQKENI. CDR3 sequence: CASSPGTGGYEQYF. For the CDR3, the DNA is TGTGCCAGCTCCCCCGGGACAGGGGGCTACGAGCAGTACTTC.